This T cell receptor (beta chain) was found in a study of regulatory T cells in long-lasting Graves disease. This clonotype was detected only a few times. J lost 8 bases, V lost 4 bases, and 6 bases had no gene match. CDR1 is LGHNA and CDR2 is YNFKEQ in the germline V gene. The CDR3 has 15 residues. iRepertoire HTBI primers and Arm-PCR of CDR3 regions built TCR beta libraries. TCRdb processed the multiplex PCR reads anew with MiXCR; each CDR3 protein has one entry. The sample yields 200,000 to 250,000 distinct CDR3 sequences, approximately 18% seen once. Regarding time point: newly diagnosed GD, antithyroid drugs for less than 3 months. The TCR library used RNA extracted from PBMCs. The data also belong to a second study, concerning T cells in Graves' hyperthyroidism and ophthalmopathy.

The receptor's source is a woman aged 25 to 39 with Graves disease. The source material was peripheral blood mononuclear cells (PBMCs), sampled at new diagnosis, from a patient treated with antithyroid drugs. The rearrangement joins TRBV4-2 to TRBJ2-1, with 12 bases aligning to TRBD2. The DNA of the CDR3 is TGTGCCAGCAGCCCCCGACTAGCGGGAGCGTATGAGCAGTTCTTC. Encoded protein: CASSPRLAGAYEQFF.